This T cell receptor (beta chain) was sequenced for a study of blood T cell repertoires in COVID-19. TCRdb's table, derived via immunoSEQ multiplex PCR, lists solely in-frame clones and lacks some. Among 200,000 to 300,000 clones listed, under 90% were seen once. Germline assignment: CDR1 GTSNPN and CDR2 SVGIG (reference sequence). With 2 bases removed from V and 4 bases from J, the gap between germline ends came to 8 bases. The CDR3 runs 12 residues. Resolution of symptoms, clearance, or two negative PCRs was present in recovered Cohort 3 donors. The sequenced sample was PBMCs or T cells enriched from blood (not recorded which). The chain combines TRBV30 with TRBJ1-1; D may be TRBD1 (5 bases). The sequence was collected from a man aged 35 to 55 who had recovered from COVID-19. In DNA form, the CDR3 reads TGTGCCTGGAGTACAGGTTTCACTGAAGCTTTCTTT. This encodes CAWSTGFTEAFF.